The present T cell receptor beta chain was sequenced within a study of shared clonotypes between healthy human individuals. Study-wide results and limits: Compared with memory subsets, naive subsets generally had larger estimated richness.

On this clone: The antigen is undetermined.

The study drew its donors from healthy HIV-negative adults without recent acute infections or vaccinations. Using immunoSEQ multiplex PCR, the repertoire was profiled, and TCRdb retains in-frame clones only, with some absent. This sample has about 1 million clones; approximately 76% occur once, and the top ten carry 1.4%. Germline trimming cut 6 bases from V and 1 base from J; bases unmatched to any gene: 6. CDR1 and CDR2 from the germline V gene are MNHEY and SMNVEV (reference sequence). This CDR3 has 14 residues. The J gene is TRBJ2-7, the V gene TRBV27; the match to TRBD2 covers 7 bases. The sequence was obtained from a man aged 18 to 30 in good health. Sequenced: memory CD4+ T cells sorted from blood. Subset here: CD45RA-negative fraction. CDR3 amino acids: CASRASGVSYEQYF. In DNA, the CDR3 is TGTGCCAGCAGGGCGAGCGGGGTATCCTACGAGCAGTACTTC.